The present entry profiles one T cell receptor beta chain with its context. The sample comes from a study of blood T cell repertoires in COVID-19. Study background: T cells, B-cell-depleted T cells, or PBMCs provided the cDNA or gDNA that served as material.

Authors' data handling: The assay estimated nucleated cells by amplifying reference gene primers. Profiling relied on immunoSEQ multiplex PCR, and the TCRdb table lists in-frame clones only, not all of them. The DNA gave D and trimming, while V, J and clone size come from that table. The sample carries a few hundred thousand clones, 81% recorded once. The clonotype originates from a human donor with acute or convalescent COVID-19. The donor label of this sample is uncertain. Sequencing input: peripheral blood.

CDR3 in amino acids: CATQQDREAYNEQFF. Written as DNA, the CDR3 is TGTGCCACCCAACAGGACAGGGAGGCCTACAATGAGCAGTTCTTC. The V gene is TRBV2, the J gene TRBJ2-1, with 8 bases lining up with TRBD1. The J segment lost 2 bases and the V segment lost 10 bases, leaving 10 bases of the junction unmatched. The germline V gene encodes CDR1 SNHLY and CDR2 FYNNEI. The CDR3 is 15 amino acids.